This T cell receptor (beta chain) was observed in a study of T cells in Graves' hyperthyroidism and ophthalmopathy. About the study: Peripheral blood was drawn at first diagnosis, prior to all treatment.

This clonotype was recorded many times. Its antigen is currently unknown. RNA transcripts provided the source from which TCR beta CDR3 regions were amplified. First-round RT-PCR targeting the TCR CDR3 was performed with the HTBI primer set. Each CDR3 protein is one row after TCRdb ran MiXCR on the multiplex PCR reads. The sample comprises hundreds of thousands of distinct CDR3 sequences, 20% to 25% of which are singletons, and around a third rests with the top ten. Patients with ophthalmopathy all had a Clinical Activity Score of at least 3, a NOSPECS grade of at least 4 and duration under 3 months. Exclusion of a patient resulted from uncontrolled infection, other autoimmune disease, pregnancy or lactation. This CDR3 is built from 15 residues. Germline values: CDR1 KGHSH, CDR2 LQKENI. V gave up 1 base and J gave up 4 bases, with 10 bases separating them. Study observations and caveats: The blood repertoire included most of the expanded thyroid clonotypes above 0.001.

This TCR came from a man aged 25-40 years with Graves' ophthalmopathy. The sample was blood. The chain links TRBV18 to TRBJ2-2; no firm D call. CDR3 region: CASSPRQEGTGELFF. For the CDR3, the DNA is TGTGCCAGCTCACCACGGCAAGAAGGCACCGGGGAGCTGTTTTTT.